This T cell receptor (beta chain) was obtained from a study of beta chain features in type 1 diabetes. Study context: The samples had around 100 million sorted cells examined in all.

This clone was found a few times. The antigen remains undetermined. Study-wide results and limits: The study found moderately but significantly shorter TCRB CDR3s in all four CD4+ subsets of Type 1 diabetes patients.

The trim removed 4 bases at V and 4 bases at J, leaving 6 bases unmatched. Germline assignment: CDR1 SQVTM and CDR2 ANQGSEA. This CDR3 spans 13 amino acids. Expressed TCRB transcripts got sequenced, as all isolated RNA was reverse transcribed. Clones were sequenced by immunoSEQ multiplex PCR, and TCRdb holds only the in-frame ones, with some missing. The sample gives around 240,000 clones, 16% of which show up once; approximately 0.081% is in the top ten. The specimen was naive CD4+ T cells from blood. The genes are TRBV29-1 and TRBJ1-1, with TRBD1 matching 7 bases. The clonotype originates from a man in his thirties or forties with type 1 diabetes. This CDR3 reads CSVAHRGGTEAFF. CDR3 DNA sequence: TGCAGCGTTGCACACAGGGGTGGCACTGAAGCTTTCTTT.